This TCR beta chain comes out of a study of beta chain features in type 1 diabetes. Overall study context: The examined sorted cells totaled roughly 110,000,000 across samples. Broader study findings: Patients with type 1 diabetes showed fewer VDJ junction insertions and more deletions. Type 1 diabetes patients showed a moderate but significant shortening of TCRB CDR3s in all four CD4+ subsets.

Every isolated RNA sample was fully reverse transcribed, so sequencing captured expressed TCRB transcripts. An average approximately 4 million reads came from naive, central memory and regulatory T cell samples. Here immunoSEQ multiplex PCR was the method, and the copy in TCRdb shows in-frame clones only, minus some. The sample has around 600,000 clones, around 12% seen once. Germline CDR1 MNHEY, CDR2 SVGAGI. The CDR3 is 14 residues long. This clone was counted a few times. The target antigen is unknown. The germline gene is not matched at one end of the junction; a read error may be the cause. Sequencing used naive CD4+ T cells from blood. The TCR comes from a man younger than 45 with type 1 diabetes. The chain has TRBV6-5 and TRBJ1-2; 9 positions match TRBD1. The CDR3 nucleotides read TGTGCCAGCAGTTATTCGACAGGGGGTAAGGACCCCAACTTC. This codes for CASSYSTGGKDPNF.